The clone carrying this TCR beta chain was picked up a small number of times. Its antigen remains unidentified. A single record per CDR3 protein comes from TCRdb applying MiXCR to the 5' RACE reads. In the table there are fewer than 900,000 distinct CDR3 sequences, approximately 18% of which are singletons. These data come from a study of identical twins. Points from the study as a whole: A partial confounding effect on zero-insertion analyses could come from invariant MAIT and iNKT cells.

Germline CDR1 SGDLS, CDR2 YYNGEE. V dropped 3 bases and J dropped 5; count of bases not matched to a gene: 8. This CDR3 has 15 residues. These data also featured in a second study, about T cells expressing NK-cell markers. That paper states: The TCR beta repertoires originated in sorted CD3+CD56+NKG2C+, CD3+CD56+NKG2C- and CD3+CD56-NKG2C+ T cells.

The chain uses TRBV9 and TRBJ2-1; 7 nucleotides align to TRBD2. Sequencing was done on a sample of PBMCs. The receptor was derived from a woman in her late teens or twenties in good health. For the CDR3, the DNA is TGTGCCAGCAGCGATTCGCGGGAGCGAAACAATGAGCAGTTCTTC. It is translated as CASSDSRERNNEQFF.